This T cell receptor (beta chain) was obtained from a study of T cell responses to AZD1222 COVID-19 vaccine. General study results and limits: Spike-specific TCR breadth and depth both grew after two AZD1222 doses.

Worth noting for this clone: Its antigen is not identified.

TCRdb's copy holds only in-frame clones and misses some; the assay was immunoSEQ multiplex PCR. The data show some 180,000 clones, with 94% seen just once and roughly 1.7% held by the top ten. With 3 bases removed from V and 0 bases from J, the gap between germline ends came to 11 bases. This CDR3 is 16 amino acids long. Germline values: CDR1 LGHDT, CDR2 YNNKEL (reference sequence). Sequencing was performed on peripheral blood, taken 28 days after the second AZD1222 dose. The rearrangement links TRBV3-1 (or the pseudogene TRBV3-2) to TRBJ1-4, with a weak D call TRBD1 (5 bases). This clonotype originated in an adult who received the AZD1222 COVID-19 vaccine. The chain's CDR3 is CASSQHWTPTNEKLFF. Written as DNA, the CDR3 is TGTGCCAGCAGCCAGCATTGGACACCAACTAATGAAAAACTGTTTTTT.